Listed below are T cell receptor beta chains from one sample, sequenced in a study of blood T cell repertoires in COVID-19. Only in-frame clones appear in the TCRdb table, and some are missing; sequencing was by immunoSEQ multiplex PCR. Here the sample spans nearly 350,000 clones, about 90% being singletons. The sample consisted of PBMCs or T cells enriched from blood (not recorded which). Source of these receptors: a woman in her 30s who had recovered from COVID-19. The CDR3 runs from the conserved cysteine through the conserved F or W. Each record gives: J gene, D gene, clone size, V gene, CDR3 DNA, CDR3 protein. D genes are given only for firm matches. The size of a clone is reported for some rows only, either as once, few or many, or as a class for expanded clones.

TRBJ1-5 . . TRBV28 TGTGCCAGCATTCAGGGTGGGAGCAATCAGCCCCAGCATTTT CASIQGGSNQPQHF
TRBJ2-5 TRBD2 . TRBV7-2 TGTGCCAGCGGGAGAAGCGGGGGGTTCCAAGAGACCCAGTACTTC CASGRSGGFQETQYF
TRBJ2-6 . . TRBV19 TGTGCCAGTAGTATAGGGGGGGGCACTGGGGCCAACGTCCTGACTTTC CASSIGGGTGANVLTF
TRBJ2-1 TRBD1 once TRBV19 TGTGCCAGTAGCCCTCCCTTGACAGGGCCTGAGCAGTTCTTC CASSPPLTGPEQFF
TRBJ2-2 . . TRBV9 TGTGCCAGCAGCTCCCGACAGACCACCGGGGAGCTGTTTTTT CASSSRQTTGELFF
TRBJ2-7 . . TRBV7-2 TGTGCCAGCAGCTATCCGGGAGAGCTACGGGAGCAGTACTTC CASSYPGELREQYF
TRBJ1-6 . . TRBV11-2 TGTGCCAGCAGCTCCTGGGCGGGGAGCTCCTATAATTCACCCCTCCACTTT CASSSWAGSSYNSPLHF
TRBJ1-5 . . TRBV2 TGTGCCAGCAGTGTCGGCAGGGCGCTCAATCAGCCCCAGCATTTT CASSVGRALNQPQHF
TRBJ1-1 . . TRBV30 TGTGCCTGGAGTAGGGACTACACTGAAGCTTTCTTT CAWSRDYTEAFF
TRBJ2-3 . . TRBV19 TGTGCCAGTAGTACCCAAAGCACAGATACGCAGTATTTT CASSTQSTDTQYF
TRBJ2-5 TRBD1 . TRBV9 TGTGCCAGCAGCACGAGGACAGGGCATCGAGAGACCCAGTACTTC CASSTRTGHRETQYF
TRBJ1-6 . . TRBV7-9 TGTGCCAGCAGCTCCTTAGGGGCACCCCTCCACTTT CASSSLGAPLHF
TRBJ1-5 TRBD1 once TRBV13 TGTGCCAGCAGCTTTGGCTCACAGGGGGTACGGCAGCCCCAGCATTTT CASSFGSQGVRQPQHF
TRBJ1-4 TRBD1 . TRBV27 TGTGCCAGCAGTTTACGTAGGACAGGCGAAAAACTGTTTTTT CASSLRRTGEKLFF
TRBJ1-4 TRBD1 . TRBV15 TGTGCCACCAGCAGAGAACAGGGGGCAGGAGGTGAAAAACTGTTTTTT CATSREQGAGGEKLFF
TRBJ2-1 TRBD2 . TRBV2 TGTGCCAGCAGTGAACGAGGACTAGCGGGGAACAATGAGCAGTTCTTC CASSERGLAGNNEQFF
TRBJ2-7 TRBD2 . TRBV4-1 TGCGCCAGCAGCCAGGAAGAGGTAGCGGGGGGTTCCTACGAGCAGTACTTC CASSQEEVAGGSYEQYF
TRBJ1-3 . . TRBV4-2 TGTGCCAGCAGCCAAGATCAACAGAGTGGAAACACCATATATTTT CASSQDQQSGNTIYF
TRBJ1-5 . once TRBV7-4 TGTGCCAGCAGCTTTATTCCTCAGCCCCAGCATTTT CASSFIPQPQHF
TRBJ2-5 . . TRBV6-5 TGTGCCAGCAGTTCAGGGATTCGGGAGACCCAGTACTTC CASSSGIRETQYF
TRBJ1-4 TRBD1 . TRBV6-5 TGTGCCAGTAGCAGGGGGTCTAATGAAAAACTGTTTTTT CASSRGSNEKLFF